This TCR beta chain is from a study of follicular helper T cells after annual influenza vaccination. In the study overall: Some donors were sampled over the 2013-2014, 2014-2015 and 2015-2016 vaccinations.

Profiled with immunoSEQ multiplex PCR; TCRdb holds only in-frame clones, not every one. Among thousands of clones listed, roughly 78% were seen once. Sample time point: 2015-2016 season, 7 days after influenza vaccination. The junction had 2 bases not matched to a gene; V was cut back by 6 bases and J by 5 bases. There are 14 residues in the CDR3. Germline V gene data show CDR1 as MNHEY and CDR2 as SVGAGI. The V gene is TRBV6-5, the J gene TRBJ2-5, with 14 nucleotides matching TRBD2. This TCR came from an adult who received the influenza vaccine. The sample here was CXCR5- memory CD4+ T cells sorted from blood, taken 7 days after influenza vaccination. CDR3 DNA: TGTGCCAGCAGGGGACTAGCGGGGGTGGAGACCCAGTACTTC. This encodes CASRGLAGVETQYF.